This T cell receptor beta chain was observed in a study of preoperative IRX-2 immunotherapy in early breast cancer. Produced via immunoSEQ multiplex PCR; TCRdb's table is partial and in-frame only. The sample consists of about 37,000 clones, 82% of them appearing once. Described treatment: preoperative locoregional IRX-2 cytokine immunotherapy. Patients received preoperative, locoregional IRX-2 cytokine immunotherapy in a phase Ib study. This specimen was lymph node tissue, taken after IRX-2 immunotherapy. The clonotype comes from a human donor with breast cancer.

The CDR3 coding sequence is TGTGCCAGCAAGGAACGGGGGCACCTGAACACTGAAGCTTTCTTT. It translates to CASKERGHLNTEAFF. The rearrangement links TRBV6-8 to TRBJ1-1, with D tentatively TRBD1 (6 bases). Trimming pared 7 bases from V and 0 bases from J, leaving 15 bases between. The germline V gene has CDR1 MNHGY and CDR2 SAAAGT. This CDR3 spans 15 amino acids.